This note documents a single T cell receptor beta chain sequence. What it binds is unknown. Roughly 10^5 TCR templates underwent assay in each sample. The method was immunoSEQ multiplex PCR; TCRdb's version includes in-frame clones alone and lacks a portion of them. The sample consists of under 100,000 clones, roughly 87% of them appearing once. The record originates from a study of siplizumab effects on memory and regulatory T cells. Study-wide results and caveats: Under siplizumab, alloreactive sequences traced to unstimulated CD4+ memory cells were significantly reduced. Contribution to the alloresponse seemed major for naive T cells, which also seemed more diverse than memory cells. Suppressive function of proliferating Tregs from siplizumab cultures was not confirmed.

The germline V gene encodes CDR1 SGHAT and CDR2 FQNNGV. The CDR3 extends over 15 amino acids. The junction had 10 bases not matched to a gene; V was cut back by 6 bases and J by 4 bases. This rearrangement joins TRBV11-2 to TRBJ2-7; 9 bases align to TRBD1. The source of this sequence is a human donor in good health. Material for sequencing was Tregs sorted from blood. The CDR3 coding sequence is TGTGCCAGCAGGAGACCGGGACAGGGCGGTTACGAGCAGTACTTC. Encoded protein: CASRRPGQGGYEQYF.